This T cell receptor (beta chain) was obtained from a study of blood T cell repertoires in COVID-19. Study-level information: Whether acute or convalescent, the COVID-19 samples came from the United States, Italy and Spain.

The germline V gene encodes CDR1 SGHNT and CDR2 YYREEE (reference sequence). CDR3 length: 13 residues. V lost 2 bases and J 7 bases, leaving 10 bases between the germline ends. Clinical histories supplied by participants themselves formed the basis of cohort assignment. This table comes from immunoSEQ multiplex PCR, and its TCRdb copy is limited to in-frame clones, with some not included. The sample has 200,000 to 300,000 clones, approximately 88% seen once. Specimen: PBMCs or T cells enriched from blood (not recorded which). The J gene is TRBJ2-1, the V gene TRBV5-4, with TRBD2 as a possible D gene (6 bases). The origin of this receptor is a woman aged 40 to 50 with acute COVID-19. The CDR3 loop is CASSFRAGNEQFF. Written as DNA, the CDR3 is TGTGCCAGCAGCTTCCGGGCGGGGAATGAGCAGTTCTTC.